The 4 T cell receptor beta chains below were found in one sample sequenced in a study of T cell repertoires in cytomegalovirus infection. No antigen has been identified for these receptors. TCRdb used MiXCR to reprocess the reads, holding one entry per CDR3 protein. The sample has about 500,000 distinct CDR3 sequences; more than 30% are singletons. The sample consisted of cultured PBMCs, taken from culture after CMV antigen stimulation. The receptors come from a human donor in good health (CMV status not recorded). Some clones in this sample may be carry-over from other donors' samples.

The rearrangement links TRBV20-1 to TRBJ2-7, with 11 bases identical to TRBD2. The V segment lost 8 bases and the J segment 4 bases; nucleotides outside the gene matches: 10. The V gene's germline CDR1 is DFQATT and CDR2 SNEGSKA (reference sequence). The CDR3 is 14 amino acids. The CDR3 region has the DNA TGCAGTATCCCGCTCCTAGCGGGAGGTTACGAGCAGTACTTC. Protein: CSIPLLAGGYEQYF.

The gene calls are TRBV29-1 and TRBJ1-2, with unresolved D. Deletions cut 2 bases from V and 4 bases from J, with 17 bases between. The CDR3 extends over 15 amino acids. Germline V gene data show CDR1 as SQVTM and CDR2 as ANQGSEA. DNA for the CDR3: TGCAGCGTTGAACCGCTAGGACGGCTTGTCTATGGCTACACCTTC. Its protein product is CSVEPLGRLVYGYTF.

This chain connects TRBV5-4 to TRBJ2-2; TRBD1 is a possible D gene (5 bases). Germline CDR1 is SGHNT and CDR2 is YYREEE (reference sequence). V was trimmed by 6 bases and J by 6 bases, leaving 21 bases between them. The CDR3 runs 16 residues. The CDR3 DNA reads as TGTGCCAGCACCCAAGCAGGAGTAACAGGAGCCGGGGAGCTGTTTTTT. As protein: CASTQAGVTGAGELFF.

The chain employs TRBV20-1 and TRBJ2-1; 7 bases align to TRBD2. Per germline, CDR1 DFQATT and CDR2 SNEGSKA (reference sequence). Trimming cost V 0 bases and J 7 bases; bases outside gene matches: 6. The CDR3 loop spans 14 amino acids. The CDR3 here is CSAREWTRWNEQFF. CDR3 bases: TGCAGTGCTAGAGAATGGACTAGGTGGAATGAGCAGTTCTTC.